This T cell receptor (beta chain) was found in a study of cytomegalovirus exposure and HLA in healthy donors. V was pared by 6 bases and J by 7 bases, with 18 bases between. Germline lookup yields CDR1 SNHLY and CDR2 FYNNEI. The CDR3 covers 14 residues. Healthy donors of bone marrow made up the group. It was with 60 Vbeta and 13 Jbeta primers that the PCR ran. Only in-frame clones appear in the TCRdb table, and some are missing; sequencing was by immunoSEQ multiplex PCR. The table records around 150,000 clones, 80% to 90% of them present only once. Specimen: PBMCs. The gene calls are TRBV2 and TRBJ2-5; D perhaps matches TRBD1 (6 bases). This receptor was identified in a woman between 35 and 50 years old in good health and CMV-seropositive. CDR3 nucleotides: TGTGCCAGCAGGGATAGACAGGTTTTCGGGACCCAGTACTTC. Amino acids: CASRDRQVFGTQYF.